The 18 T cell receptor beta chains presented below share a single source sample, sequenced in a study of blood T cell repertoires in COVID-19. TCRdb keeps only in-frame clones here, not all; method: immunoSEQ multiplex PCR. Found here are approximately 320,000 clones, roughly 87% of them singletons; the top ten hold 8.5% to 10%. Sequenced: PBMCs or T cells enriched from blood (not recorded which). These receptors were obtained from a woman aged 18-30 years who had recovered from COVID-19.

The chain joins TRBV6-5 to TRBJ1-4, with 8 bases that match TRBD1. The CDR3 runs 16 residues. Germline V gives CDR1 MNHEY, CDR2 SVGAGI. J lost 6 bases, V lost 4 bases, and 10 bases had no gene match. In DNA form, the CDR3 reads TGTGCCAGCAGTTCCACTCCAGGGGGCGCTTATGAAAAACTGTTTTTT. Translation: CASSSTPGGAYEKLFF.

This clone was found a few times. The V gene is TRBV7-7, the J gene TRBJ2-3, with 10 nucleotides matching TRBD2. V was pared by 1 base and J by 5 bases, with 3 bases of the junction left unmatched. Looked up from germline, CDR1 is SSHAT and CDR2 is FNYEAQ (reference sequence). The CDR3 totals 15 residues. The DNA for the CDR3 is TGTGCCAGCAGCTTAGGAGCTAGCGGGGGAGATACGCAGTATTTT. This encodes CASSLGASGGDTQYF. The entire variable domain, with the rest obtained from reference TRBV7-7 and TRBJ2-3, is as follows: GAGVSQSPRYKVTKRGQDVTLRCDPISSHATLYWYQQALGQGPEFLTYFNYEAQPDKSGLPSDRFSAERPEGSISTLTIQRTEQRDSAMYRCASSLGASGGDTQYFGPGTRLTVL.

This sequence joins TRBV9 and TRBJ2-1; 8 positions match TRBD2. Germline CDR1 SGDLS, CDR2 YYNGEE. The CDR3 has 15 amino acids. The J segment lost 5 bases and the V segment lost 5 bases, leaving 9 bases of the junction unmatched. The CDR3 here is CASSRKLAENNEQFF. For the CDR3, the DNA is TGTGCCAGCAGTCGAAAACTAGCGGAGAACAATGAGCAGTTCTTC.

This clone was seen just once. The chain recombines TRBV6-2 or TRBV6-3 with TRBJ1-5; the D is unclear. The CDR3 covers 16 residues. Germline V gene data show CDR1 as MNHEY and CDR2 as SVGEGT. V lost 2 bases and J 4 bases, leaving 15 bases between the germline ends. CDR3 bases: TGTGCCAGCAGTTACCCCGCGCTCCCGCGAAATCAGCCCCAGCATTTT. This codes for CASSYPALPRNQPQHF.

This chain uses TRBV7-9 with TRBJ2-5, with a possible D match to TRBD1 (6 bases). CDR1 and CDR2 (germline): SEHNR, FQNEAQ (reference sequence). V shed 5 bases and J shed 4 bases, with 11 bases lying between them. The CDR3 contains 13 residues. The CDR3 bases are TGTGCCAGCAGCCTTAGACAGGCAGAGACCCAGTACTTC. This encodes CASSLRQAETQYF.

V is TRBV6-2 or TRBV6-3 and J is TRBJ2-5, with TRBD2 matching 11 bases. Trimming removed 5 bases from V and 4 bases from J; junction bases left unmatched: 18. The CDR3 is made up of 19 amino acids. Germline CDR1 and CDR2: MNHEY and SVGEGT. DNA for the CDR3: TGTGCCAGCAGTACCACCCGGACTAGCGGGCATTACCTTAGAGAGACCCAGTACTTC. Protein: CASSTTRTSGHYLRETQYF.

The V and J genes are TRBV7-8 and TRBJ1-2; tentative D call: TRBD1 (5 bases). Trimming pared 1 base from V and 1 base from J, leaving 7 bases between. Germline CDR1 and CDR2: SGHVS and FQNEAQ. The CDR3 totals 14 residues. CDR3 nucleotide sequence: TGTGCCAGCAGCTTAGGACAGCGTAACTATGGCTACACCTTC. It is translated as CASSLGQRNYGYTF.

A single count supports this clone. This chain connects TRBV7-2 to TRBJ2-7; D is unclear. This CDR3 contains 15 residues. The V end was cut by 1 base, the J end by 0 bases, with 10 bases between. Per germline, CDR1 SGHTA and CDR2 FQGNSA. CDR3 loop: CASSLGPPSSYEQYF. CDR3 in DNA: TGTGCCAGCAGCTTAGGCCCGCCCAGCTCCTACGAGCAGTACTTC.

This chain uses TRBV5-8 with TRBJ2-7, with a tentative D call TRBD2 (5 bases). Germline V lookup: CDR1 SGHTS, CDR2 YDEGEE. V was pared by 1 base and J by 0 bases, with 14 bases between. The CDR3 is 16 residues long. CDR3 residues: CASSLRSGSSSYEQYF. CDR3 DNA sequence: TGTGCCAGCAGCTTGAGGAGCGGAAGTAGCTCCTACGAGCAGTACTTC.

The chain links TRBV3-1 (or the pseudogene TRBV3-2) to TRBJ2-2, with 7 bases identical to TRBD2. CDR1 is LGHDT, CDR2 YNNKEL, per germline (reference sequence). The length of the CDR3 is 18 residues. Trimming at V came to 0 bases and at J to 3 bases, leaving 10 bases not matched to a gene. DNA for the CDR3: TGTGCCAGCAGCCAAGACAGACTAGCCCTCGCAGACACCGGGGAGCTGTTTTTT. Amino acids: CASSQDRLALADTGELFF.

This rearrangement joins TRBV5-8 to TRBJ2-1, with TRBD2 matching 9 bases. The CDR3 extends over 16 amino acids. Per germline, CDR1 SGHTS and CDR2 YDEGEE. The V and J ends lost 3 bases and 4 bases, in that order; junction bases with no gene match: 8. The CDR3 DNA reads as TGTGCCAGCAGCTACCCCCGACTAGCGGTATACAATGAGCAGTTCTTC. Amino acid sequence: CASSYPRLAVYNEQFF.

This rearrangement joins TRBV19 to TRBJ2-5; D is unresolved. V was clipped by 3 bases and J by 3 bases, with 5 bases between them. Germline loops: CDR1 LNHDA, CDR2 SQIVND (reference sequence). The CDR3 is made up of 12 amino acids. Written as DNA, the CDR3 is TGTGCCAGTAGTATGGCGGAAGAGACCCAGTACTTC. This encodes CASSMAEETQYF.

The chain carries TRBV7-8 and TRBJ2-1; TRBD1 matches 8 bases. J lost 8 bases, V lost 3 bases, and 9 bases had no gene match. The germline CDR1 and CDR2 sequences are SGHVS and FQNEAQ. This CDR3 is built from 15 residues. DNA for the CDR3: TGTGCCAGCAGCTTTCCAGGGGGCCTTATCTATGAGCAGTTCTTC. Amino acid sequence: CASSFPGGLIYEQFF.

In this sample, this clone turned up a few times. This chain connects TRBV4-2 to TRBJ1-1; the D is unclear. This CDR3 has 14 amino acids. Germline lookup yields CDR1 LGHNA and CDR2 YNFKEQ. The V end was cut by 0 bases, the J end by 9 bases, with 14 bases between. This CDR3 reads CASSQDSGRLKAFF. In DNA form, the CDR3 reads TGTGCCAGCAGCCAAGACTCCGGCAGGCTAAAAGCTTTCTTT.

The gene calls are TRBV12-3 or TRBV12-4 and TRBJ1-3; D not certain. Trimming pared 5 bases from V and 6 bases from J, leaving 8 bases between. This CDR3 is built from 12 residues. Written as DNA, the CDR3 is TGTGCCAGCAGTGTACGAGAAAACACCATATATTTT. It is translated as CASSVRENTIYF.

This rearrangement joins TRBV7-2 to TRBJ1-6; 11 nucleotides align to TRBD1. Unmatched junction bases numbered 6, after V lost 2 bases and J lost 9 bases. Germline CDR1 SGHTA, CDR2 FQGNSA. The CDR3 length is 16 residues. The CDR3, as DNA: TGTGCCAGCAGCTTACGGGGGACAGGGGGTAGTTCACCCCTCCACTTT. This translates into CASSLRGTGGSSPLHF. Supplemented by reference TRBV7-2 and TRBJ1-6, the full variable domain reads GAGVSQSPSNKVTEKGKDVELRCDPISGHTALYWYRQSLGQGLEFLIYFQGNSAPDKSGLPSDRFSAERTGGSVSTLTIQRTQQEDSAVYLCASSLRGTGGSSPLHFGNGTRLTVT.

The chain joins TRBV7-9 to TRBJ1-1; D ambiguous. Trimming removed 0 bases from V and 6 bases from J, with 8 bases in between. The CDR3 extends over 13 amino acids. In germline, CDR1 is SEHNR, CDR2 FQNEAQ (reference sequence). DNA for the CDR3: TGTGCCAGCAGCTTAGCGTTAGGAGCTGAAGCTTTCTTT. Translating gives CASSLALGAEAFF.

The V call is TRBV7-2, the J call TRBJ2-1, with TRBD2 matching 8 bases. The CDR3 sequence is 16 residues long. V shed 7 bases and J 7 bases; nucleotides not matched to a gene: 15. Germline V gives CDR1 SGHTA, CDR2 FQGNSA. The CDR3 nucleotides read TGTGCCAGCACCCGCAGAGGCGGGAGGATGGGGAATGAGCAGTTCTTC. Protein product: CASTRRGGRMGNEQFF.